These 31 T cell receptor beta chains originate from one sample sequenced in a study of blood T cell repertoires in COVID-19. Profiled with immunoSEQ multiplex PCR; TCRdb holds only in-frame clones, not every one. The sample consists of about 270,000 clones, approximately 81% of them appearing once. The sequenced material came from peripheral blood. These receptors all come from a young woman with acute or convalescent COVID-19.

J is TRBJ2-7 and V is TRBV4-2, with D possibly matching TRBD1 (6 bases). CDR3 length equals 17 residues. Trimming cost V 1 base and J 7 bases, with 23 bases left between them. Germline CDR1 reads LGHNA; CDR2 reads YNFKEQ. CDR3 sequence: CASSQVATGISSGEQYF. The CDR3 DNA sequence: TGTGCCAGCAGCCAAGTGGCAACAGGGATATCGTCGGGAGAGCAGTACTTC.

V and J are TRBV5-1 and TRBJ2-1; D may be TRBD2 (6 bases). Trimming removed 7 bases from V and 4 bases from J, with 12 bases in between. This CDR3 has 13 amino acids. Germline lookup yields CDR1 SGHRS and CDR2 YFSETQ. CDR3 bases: TGCGCCAGCTATAGCGGAATATACAATGAGCAGTTCTTC. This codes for CASYSGIYNEQFF.

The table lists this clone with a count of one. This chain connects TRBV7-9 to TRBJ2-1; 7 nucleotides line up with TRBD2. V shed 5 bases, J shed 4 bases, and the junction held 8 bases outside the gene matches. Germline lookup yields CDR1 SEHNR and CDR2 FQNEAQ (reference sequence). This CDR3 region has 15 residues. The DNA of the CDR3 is TGTGCCAGCAGCAACACCGGGGGGATTTACAATGAGCAGTTCTTC. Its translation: CASSNTGGIYNEQFF.

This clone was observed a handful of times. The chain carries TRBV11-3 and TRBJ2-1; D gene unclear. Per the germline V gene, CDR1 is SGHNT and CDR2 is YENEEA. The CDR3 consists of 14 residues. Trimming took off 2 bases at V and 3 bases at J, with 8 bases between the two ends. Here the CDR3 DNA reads TGTGCCAGCAGCTTATCGAACAGCTACAATGAGCAGTTCTTC. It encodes CASSLSNSYNEQFF.

The CDR3 DNA follows: TGTGCCACCAGTGATTTACAATCCACGAACACCGGGGAGCTGTTTTTT. This sequence encodes CATSDLQSTNTGELFF. The V gene is TRBV24-1, the J gene TRBJ2-2; unclear D gene. Trimming took 1 base from V and 0 from J, leaving 8 bases between them. There are 16 residues in the CDR3. The germline V gene encodes CDR1 KGHDR and CDR2 SFDVKD.

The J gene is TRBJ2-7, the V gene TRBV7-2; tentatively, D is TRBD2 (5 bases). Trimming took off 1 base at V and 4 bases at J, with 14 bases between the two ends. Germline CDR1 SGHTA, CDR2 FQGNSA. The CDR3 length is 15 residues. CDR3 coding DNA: TGTGCCAGCAGCTTAGTAGAGGGTTTAGGTTACGAGCAGTACTTC. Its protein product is CASSLVEGLGYEQYF.

As DNA, the CDR3 is TGTGCCAGCTCACGAGTCCAGGGGTTGTCCGGAAACACCATATATTTT. This translates into CASSRVQGLSGNTIYF. The chain couples TRBV18 to TRBJ1-3; D might be TRBD1 (6 bases). CDR3 length: 16 residues. The germline CDR1 and CDR2 sequences are KGHSH and LQKENI. V was pared by 4 bases and J by 4 bases, with 17 bases between.

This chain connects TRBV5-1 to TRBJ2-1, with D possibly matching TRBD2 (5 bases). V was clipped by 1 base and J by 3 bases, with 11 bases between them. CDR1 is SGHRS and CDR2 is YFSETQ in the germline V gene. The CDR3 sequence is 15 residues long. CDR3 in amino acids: CASSLRVEGYNEQFF. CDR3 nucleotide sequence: TGCGCCAGCAGCTTGCGGGTCGAGGGCTACAATGAGCAGTTCTTC.

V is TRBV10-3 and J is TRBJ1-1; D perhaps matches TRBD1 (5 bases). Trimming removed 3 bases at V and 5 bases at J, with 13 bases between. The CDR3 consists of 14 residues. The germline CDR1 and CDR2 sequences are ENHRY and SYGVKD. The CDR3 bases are TGTGCCATCAGTGACCTGGGGGGGAGGACTGAAGCTTTCTTT. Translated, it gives CAISDLGGRTEAFF.

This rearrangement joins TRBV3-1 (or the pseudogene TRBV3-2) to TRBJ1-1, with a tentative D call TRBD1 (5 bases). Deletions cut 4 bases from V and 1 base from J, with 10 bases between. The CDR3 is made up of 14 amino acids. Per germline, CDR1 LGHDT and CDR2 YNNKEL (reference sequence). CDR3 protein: CASSRRGQNTEAFF. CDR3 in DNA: TGTGCCAGCAGCCGAAGGGGTCAGAACACTGAAGCTTTCTTT.

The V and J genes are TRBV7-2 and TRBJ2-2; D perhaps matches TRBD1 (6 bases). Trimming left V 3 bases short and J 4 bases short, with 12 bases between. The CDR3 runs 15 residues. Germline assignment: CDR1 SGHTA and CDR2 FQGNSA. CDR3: CASSLSGDFTGELFF. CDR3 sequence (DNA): TGTGCCAGCAGCTTGTCAGGGGATTTCACCGGGGAGCTGTTTTTT. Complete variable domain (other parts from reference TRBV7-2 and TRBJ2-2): GAGVSQSPSNKVTEKGKDVELRCDPISGHTALYWYRQSLGQGLEFLIYFQGNSAPDKSGLPSDRFSAERTGGSVSTLTIQRTQQEDSAVYLCASSLSGDFTGELFFGEGSRLTVL.

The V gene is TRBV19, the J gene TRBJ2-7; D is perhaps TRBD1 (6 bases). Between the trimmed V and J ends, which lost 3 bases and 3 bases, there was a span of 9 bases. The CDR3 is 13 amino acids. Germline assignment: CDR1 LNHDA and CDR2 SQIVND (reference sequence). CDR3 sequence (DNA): TGTGCCAGTAGTATCGGACAGCGCTACGAGCAGTACTTC. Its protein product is CASSIGQRYEQYF.

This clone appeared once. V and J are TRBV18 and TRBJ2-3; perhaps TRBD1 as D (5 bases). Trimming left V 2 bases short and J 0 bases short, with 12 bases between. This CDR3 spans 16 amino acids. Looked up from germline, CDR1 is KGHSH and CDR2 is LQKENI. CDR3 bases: TGTGCCAGCTCACCAGACAGACTGCCTAGCACAGATACGCAGTATTTT. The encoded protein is CASSPDRLPSTDTQYF.

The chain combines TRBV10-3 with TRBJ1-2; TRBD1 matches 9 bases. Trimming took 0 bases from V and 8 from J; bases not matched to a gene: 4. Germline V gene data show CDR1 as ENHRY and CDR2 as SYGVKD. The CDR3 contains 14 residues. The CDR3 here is CAISESNRGQGYTF. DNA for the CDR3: TGTGCCATCAGTGAGTCTAACAGGGGGCAAGGCTACACCTTC.

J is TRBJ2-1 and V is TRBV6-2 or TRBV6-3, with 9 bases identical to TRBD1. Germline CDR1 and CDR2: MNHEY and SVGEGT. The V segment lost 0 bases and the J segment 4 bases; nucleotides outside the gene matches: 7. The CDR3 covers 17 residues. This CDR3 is CASSYSEGQGIYNEQFF. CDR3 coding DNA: TGTGCCAGCAGTTACTCGGAAGGACAGGGGATATACAATGAGCAGTTCTTC.

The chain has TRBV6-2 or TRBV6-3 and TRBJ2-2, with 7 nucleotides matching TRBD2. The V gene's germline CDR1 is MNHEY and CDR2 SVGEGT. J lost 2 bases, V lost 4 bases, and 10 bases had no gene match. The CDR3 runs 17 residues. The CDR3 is CASSWAPGTTNTGELFF. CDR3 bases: TGTGCCAGCAGTTGGGCCCCCGGGACTACCAACACCGGGGAGCTGTTTTTT.

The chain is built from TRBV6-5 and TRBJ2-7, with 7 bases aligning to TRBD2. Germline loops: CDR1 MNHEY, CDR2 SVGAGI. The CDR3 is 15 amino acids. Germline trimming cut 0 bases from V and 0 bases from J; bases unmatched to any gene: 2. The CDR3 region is CASSYSREFSYEQYF. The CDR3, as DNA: TGTGCCAGCAGTTACTCGCGGGAGTTCTCCTACGAGCAGTACTTC.

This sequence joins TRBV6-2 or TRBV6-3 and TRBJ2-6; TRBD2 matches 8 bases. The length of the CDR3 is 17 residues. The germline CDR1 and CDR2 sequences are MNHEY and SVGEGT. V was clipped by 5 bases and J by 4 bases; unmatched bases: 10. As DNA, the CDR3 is TGTGCCAGCAGTACAGTTCGGGAGGGCCCAGGGGCCAACGTCCTGACTTTC. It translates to CASSTVREGPGANVLTF.

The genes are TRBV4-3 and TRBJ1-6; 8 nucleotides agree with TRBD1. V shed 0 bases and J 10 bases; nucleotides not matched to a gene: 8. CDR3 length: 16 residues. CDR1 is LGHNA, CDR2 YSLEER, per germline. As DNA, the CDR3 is TGCGCCAGCAGCCAAGATCCGCGGCAGGGGGCATCACCCCTCCACTTT. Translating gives CASSQDPRQGASPLHF.

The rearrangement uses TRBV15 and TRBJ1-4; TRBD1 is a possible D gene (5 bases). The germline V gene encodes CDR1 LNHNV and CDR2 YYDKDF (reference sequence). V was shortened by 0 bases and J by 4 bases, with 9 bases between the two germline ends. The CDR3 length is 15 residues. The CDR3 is CATSRDLGGNEKLFF. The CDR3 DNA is TGTGCCACCAGCAGAGATCTGGGGGGTAATGAAAAACTGTTTTTT. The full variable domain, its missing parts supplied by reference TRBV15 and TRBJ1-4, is DAMVIQNPRYQVTQFGKPVTLSCSQTLNHNVMYWYQQKSSQAPKLLFHYYDKDFNNEADTPDNFQSRRPNTSFCFLDIRSPGLGDTAMYLCATSRDLGGNEKLFFGSGTQLSVL.

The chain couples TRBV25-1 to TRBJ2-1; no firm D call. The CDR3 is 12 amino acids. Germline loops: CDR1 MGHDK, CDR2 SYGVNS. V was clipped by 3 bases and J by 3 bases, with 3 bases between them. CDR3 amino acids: CASSDYYNEQFF. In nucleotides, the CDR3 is TGTGCCAGCAGTGATTACTACAATGAGCAGTTCTTC.

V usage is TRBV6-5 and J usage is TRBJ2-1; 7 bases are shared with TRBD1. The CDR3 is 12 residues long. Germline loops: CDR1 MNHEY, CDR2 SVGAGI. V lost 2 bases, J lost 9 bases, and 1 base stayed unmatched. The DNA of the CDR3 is TGTGCCAGCAGTTACCCAGGGGGTGAGCAGTTCTTC. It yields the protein CASSYPGGEQFF.

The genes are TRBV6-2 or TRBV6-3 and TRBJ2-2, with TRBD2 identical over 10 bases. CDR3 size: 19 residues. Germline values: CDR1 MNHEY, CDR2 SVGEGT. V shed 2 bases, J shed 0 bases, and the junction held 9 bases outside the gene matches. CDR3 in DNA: TGTGCCAGCAGTTACATTCCAGCGGGAGGGTCGGCGAACACCGGGGAGCTGTTTTTT. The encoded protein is CASSYIPAGGSANTGELFF.

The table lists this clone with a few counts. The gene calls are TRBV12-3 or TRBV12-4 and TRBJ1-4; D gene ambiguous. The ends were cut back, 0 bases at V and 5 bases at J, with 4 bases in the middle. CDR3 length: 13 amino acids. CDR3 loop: CASSLAVNEKLFF. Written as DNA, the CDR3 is TGTGCCAGCAGTTTAGCCGTAAATGAAAAACTGTTTTTT.

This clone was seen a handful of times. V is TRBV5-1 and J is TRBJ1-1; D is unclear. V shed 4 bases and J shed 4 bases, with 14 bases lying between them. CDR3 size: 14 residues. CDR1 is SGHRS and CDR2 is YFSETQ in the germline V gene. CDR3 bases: TGCGCCAGCAGCCGGGTGATTGGCGGCACTGAAGCTTTCTTT. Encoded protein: CASSRVIGGTEAFF.

This chain's CDR3 is CAWALGQSYSNQPQHF. The CDR3 DNA follows: TGTGCCTGGGCCCTCGGACAGTCGTATAGCAATCAGCCCCAGCATTTT. The V gene is TRBV30, the J gene TRBJ1-5; tentatively, D is TRBD1 (6 bases). Between the trimmed V and J ends, which lost 5 bases and 0 bases, there was a span of 17 bases. The length of the CDR3 is 16 residues. Germline-derived CDR1 and CDR2 are GTSNPN and SVGIG (reference sequence). The whole variable domain, remainder taken from reference TRBV30 and TRBJ1-5, is SQTIHQWPATLVQPVGSPLSLECTVEGTSNPNLYWYRQAAGRGLQLLFYSVGIGQISSEVPQNLSASRPQDRQFILSSKKLLLSDSGFYLCAWALGQSYSNQPQHFGDGTRLSIL.

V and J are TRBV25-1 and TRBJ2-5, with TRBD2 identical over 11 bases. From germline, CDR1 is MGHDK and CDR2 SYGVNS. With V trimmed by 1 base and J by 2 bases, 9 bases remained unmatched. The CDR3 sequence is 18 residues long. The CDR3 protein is CASSEFFSLAGAQETQYF. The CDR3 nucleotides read TGTGCCAGCAGTGAATTCTTTTCACTAGCGGGAGCACAAGAGACCCAGTACTTC.

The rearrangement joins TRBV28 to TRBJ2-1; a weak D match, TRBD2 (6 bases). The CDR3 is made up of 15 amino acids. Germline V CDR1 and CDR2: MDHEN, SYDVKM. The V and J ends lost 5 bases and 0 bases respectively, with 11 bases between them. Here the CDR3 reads CASSVRDRSYNEQFF. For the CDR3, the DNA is TGTGCCAGCAGTGTGCGGGACCGCTCCTACAATGAGCAGTTCTTC.

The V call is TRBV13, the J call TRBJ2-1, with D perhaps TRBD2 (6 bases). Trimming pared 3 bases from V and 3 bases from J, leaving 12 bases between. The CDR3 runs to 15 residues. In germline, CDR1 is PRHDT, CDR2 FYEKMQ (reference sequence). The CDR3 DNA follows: TGTGCCAGCAGCTTTTCGGGAGCGCGCTACAATGAGCAGTTCTTC. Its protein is CASSFSGARYNEQFF. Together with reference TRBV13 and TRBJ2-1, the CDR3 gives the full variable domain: AAGVIQSPRHLIKEKRETATLKCYPIPRHDTVYWYQQGPGQDPQFLISFYEKMQSDKGSIPDRFSAQQFSDYHSELNMSSLELGDSALYFCASSFSGARYNEQFFGPGTRLTVL.

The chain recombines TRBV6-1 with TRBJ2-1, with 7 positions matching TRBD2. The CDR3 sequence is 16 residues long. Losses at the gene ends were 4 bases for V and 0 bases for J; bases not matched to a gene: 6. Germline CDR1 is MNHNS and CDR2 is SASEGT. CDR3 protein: CASSGGGESSYNEQFF. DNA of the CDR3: TGTGCCAGCAGTGGGGGGGGAGAATCCTCCTACAATGAGCAGTTCTTC.

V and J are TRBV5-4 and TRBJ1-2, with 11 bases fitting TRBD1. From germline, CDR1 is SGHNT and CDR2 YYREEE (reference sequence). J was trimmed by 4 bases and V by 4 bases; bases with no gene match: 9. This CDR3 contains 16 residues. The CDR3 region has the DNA TGTGCCAGCAGCCTGCAGGACAGGGGGCCTGGCTATGGCTACACCTTC. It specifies CASSLQDRGPGYGYTF.